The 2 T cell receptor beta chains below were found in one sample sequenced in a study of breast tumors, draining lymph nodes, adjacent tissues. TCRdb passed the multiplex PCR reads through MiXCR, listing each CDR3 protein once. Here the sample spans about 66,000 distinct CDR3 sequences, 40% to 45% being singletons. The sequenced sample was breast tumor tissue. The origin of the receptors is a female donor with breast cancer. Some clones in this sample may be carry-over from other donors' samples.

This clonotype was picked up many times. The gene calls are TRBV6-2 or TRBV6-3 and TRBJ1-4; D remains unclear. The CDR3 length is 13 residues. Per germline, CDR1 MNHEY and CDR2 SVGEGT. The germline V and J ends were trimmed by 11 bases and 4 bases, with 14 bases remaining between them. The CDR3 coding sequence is TGTGCCTCCGAGGATAGCCATAATGAAAAACTGTTTTTT. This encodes CASEDSHNEKLFF.

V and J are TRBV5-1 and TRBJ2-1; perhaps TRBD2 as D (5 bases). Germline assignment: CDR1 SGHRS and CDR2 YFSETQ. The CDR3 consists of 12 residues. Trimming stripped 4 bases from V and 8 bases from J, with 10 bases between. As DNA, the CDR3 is TGCGCCAGCAGCCCTAGCTTCGATGAGCAGTTCTTC. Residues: CASSPSFDEQFF.